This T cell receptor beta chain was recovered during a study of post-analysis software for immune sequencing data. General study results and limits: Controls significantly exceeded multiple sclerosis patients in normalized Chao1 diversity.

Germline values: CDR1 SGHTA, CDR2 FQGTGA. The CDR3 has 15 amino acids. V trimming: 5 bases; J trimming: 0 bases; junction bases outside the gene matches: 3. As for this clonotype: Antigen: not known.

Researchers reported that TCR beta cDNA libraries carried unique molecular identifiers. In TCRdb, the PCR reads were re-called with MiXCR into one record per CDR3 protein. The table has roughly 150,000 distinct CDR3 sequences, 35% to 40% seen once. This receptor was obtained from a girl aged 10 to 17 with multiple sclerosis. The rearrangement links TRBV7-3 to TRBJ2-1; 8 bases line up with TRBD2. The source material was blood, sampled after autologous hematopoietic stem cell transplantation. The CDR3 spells CASSGGLVSYNEQFF. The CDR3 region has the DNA TGTGCCAGCAGCGGGGGACTAGTCTCCTACAATGAGCAGTTCTTC.